These T cell receptor beta chains were read from a single sample in a study of blood T cell repertoires in COVID-19. Sequencing used immunoSEQ multiplex PCR; TCRdb keeps in-frame clones, though not all of them. This table holds around 160,000 clones, around four fifths found once. Material: peripheral blood. These receptors came from a woman aged 40 to 50 with active or convalescent COVID-19. Both conserved end residues are part of each CDR3.

cdr3_aa: CASSQDRGNTGELFF; v_call: TRBV4-1; j_call: TRBJ2-2; cdr3_length: 15
cdr3_aa: CASSPSKTGRLWAEAFF; v_call: TRBV7-9; j_call: TRBJ1-1; cdr3_length: 17
cdr3_aa: CASRTTTSGSTEAFF; v_call: TRBV27; j_call: TRBJ1-1; cdr3_length: 15
cdr3_aa: CASSQGFGQFSGNTIYF; v_call: TRBV4-1; j_call: TRBJ1-3; cdr3_length: 17
cdr3_aa: CASSPRPASGRATDTQYF; v_call: TRBV9; j_call: TRBJ2-3; cdr3_length: 18
cdr3_aa: CASSWASSLYNEQFF; v_call: TRBV6-2/TRBV6-3; j_call: TRBJ2-1; cdr3_length: 15
cdr3_aa: CASRIPTVQGGYTF; v_call: TRBV28; j_call: TRBJ1-2; cdr3_length: 14
cdr3_aa: CASSYLAGGRNTEAFF; v_call: TRBV6-5; j_call: TRBJ1-1; cdr3_length: 16
cdr3_aa: CASSVSRQPQHF; v_call: TRBV19; j_call: TRBJ1-5; cdr3_length: 12
cdr3_aa: CASSNRGQMNTGELFF; v_call: TRBV18; j_call: TRBJ2-2; cdr3_length: 16
cdr3_aa: CAWSEGAFNEKLFF; v_call: TRBV30; j_call: TRBJ1-4; cdr3_length: 14
cdr3_aa: CASSLLREGLRNEQFF; v_call: TRBV7-9; j_call: TRBJ2-1; cdr3_length: 16
cdr3_aa: CAISGSGEKSNQPQHF; v_call: TRBV10-3; j_call: TRBJ1-5; cdr3_length: 16
cdr3_aa: CATSEQVNQPQHF; v_call: TRBV24-1; j_call: TRBJ1-5; cdr3_length: 13
cdr3_aa: CASSPGLAGGTDTQYF; v_call: TRBV5-4; j_call: TRBJ2-3; cdr3_length: 16
cdr3_aa: CASSPRQVPNDGYTF; v_call: TRBV7-2; j_call: TRBJ1-2; cdr3_length: 15
cdr3_aa: CASSQSGSTDTQYF; v_call: TRBV5-1; j_call: TRBJ2-3; cdr3_length: 14
cdr3_aa: CASSSAVIDYGYTF; v_call: TRBV7-2; j_call: TRBJ1-2; cdr3_length: 14
cdr3_aa: CASSPKLAGDLPQETQYF; v_call: TRBV7-9; j_call: TRBJ2-5; cdr3_length: 18
cdr3_aa: CATRTDRGGETQYF; v_call: TRBV19; j_call: TRBJ2-5; cdr3_length: 14
cdr3_aa: CASSRGRAYTEAFF; v_call: TRBV3-1/TRBV3-2; j_call: TRBJ1-1; cdr3_length: 14
cdr3_aa: CASSPSTAGNYGYTF; v_call: TRBV9; j_call: TRBJ1-2; cdr3_length: 15
cdr3_aa: CASSYSGAGAYNEQFF; v_call: TRBV6-5; j_call: TRBJ2-1; cdr3_length: 16
cdr3_aa: CASSLGGNSYEQYF; v_call: TRBV7-2; j_call: TRBJ2-7; cdr3_length: 14
cdr3_aa: CASSMGAEGSYEQYF; v_call: TRBV5-1; j_call: TRBJ2-7; cdr3_length: 15
cdr3_aa: CASLLGQGGSEAFF; v_call: TRBV7-2; j_call: TRBJ1-1; cdr3_length: 14